The 18 T cell receptor beta chains presented below share a single source sample, sequenced in a study of neurological immune-mediated disorders. TCRdb passed the 5' RACE reads through MiXCR, listing each CDR3 protein once. The sample has some 48,000 distinct CDR3 sequences, over 4.5% seen once. The sample was CD4+ T cells from blood. The receptors originated from a woman aged 18 to 35 with multiple sclerosis.

This clonotype came up many times. The gene calls are TRBV20-1 and TRBJ2-7, with D possibly TRBD2 on 5 matching bases. The CDR3 has 12 amino acids. Germline CDR1 DFQATT, CDR2 SNEGSKA (reference sequence). In nucleotides, the CDR3 is TGCACCACGAGGGTACCCTCCTACGAGCAGTACTTC. Amino acid sequence: CTTRVPSYEQYF.

At least ten counts were recorded for this clonotype. The genes are TRBV9 and TRBJ1-4; D is possibly TRBD1 (6 bases). Germline lookup yields CDR1 SGDLS and CDR2 YYNGEE. This CDR3 has 12 amino acids. The germline V and J ends were trimmed by 4 bases and 13 bases, with 14 bases remaining between them. The CDR3 sequence: CASSLQQGRLFF. CDR3 coding DNA: TGTGCCAGCAGCCTCCAACAGGGACGACTGTTTTTT.

This clonotype was detected many times. This sequence joins TRBV15 and TRBJ2-1; no reliable D call. The CDR3 runs 13 residues. V dropped 1 base and J dropped 5 bases, with 6 bases sitting between them. Germline assignment: CDR1 LNHNV and CDR2 YYDKDF (reference sequence). CDR3: CATSRVPHNEQFF. The CDR3 DNA reads as TGTGCCACCAGCAGAGTCCCACACAATGAGCAGTTCTTC.

At least ten counts were recorded for this clonotype. The chain is built from TRBV27 and TRBJ1-1, with no clear D. Trimming left V 4 bases short and J 1 base short, with 7 bases between. The CDR3 extends over 13 amino acids. The germline V gene encodes CDR1 MNHEY and CDR2 SMNVEV (reference sequence). Here the CDR3 DNA reads TGTGCCAGCAGTTCCCCGGGGAACACTGAAGCTTTCTTT. It codes for CASSSPGNTEAFF.

This clonotype was counted many times. The chain employs TRBV5-1 and TRBJ2-7; TRBD1 aligns across 9 bases. V lost 0 bases, J lost 4 bases, and 8 bases stayed unmatched. The CDR3 consists of 16 residues. Germline V lookup: CDR1 SGHRS, CDR2 YFSETQ. CDR3 amino acids: CASSLAVGGQGYEQYF. Written as DNA, the CDR3 is TGCGCCAGCAGCTTGGCCGTAGGGGGACAGGGATACGAGCAGTACTTC.

This clonotype was counted many times. The CDR3 DNA reads TGTGCCAGCAGTTGGGGGCCCTTGGGGGTTAACAATGAGCAGTTCTTC. It specifies CASSWGPLGVNNEQFF. V gene TRBV12-3 or TRBV12-4 combines with J gene TRBJ2-1; perhaps TRBD1 as D (6 bases). Between the trimmed V and J ends, which lost 4 bases and 5 bases, there was a span of 18 bases. The CDR3 covers 16 residues.

This clonotype was observed at least ten times. J is TRBJ2-1 and V is TRBV5-5; TRBD2 might be the D (5 bases). Looked up from germline, CDR1 is SGHKS and CDR2 is YYEKEE (reference sequence). The CDR3 extends over 14 amino acids. Trimming pared 3 bases from V and 13 bases from J, leaving 20 bases between. The CDR3 region is CASSSALLRARQFF. The DNA for the CDR3 is TGTGCCAGCAGCTCCGCCCTTTTGCGGGCTAGACAGTTCTTC.

This clonotype occurred many times. This chain connects TRBV20-1 to TRBJ1-2, with 10 bases aligning to TRBD1. Germline assignment: CDR1 DFQATT and CDR2 SNEGSKA (reference sequence). This CDR3 is 14 amino acids long. The V gene end was trimmed by 4 bases and the J gene end by 3 bases; junction bases not matched to a gene: 5. Here the CDR3 DNA reads TGCAGTGCTAAAGGGGACAGGGGATACTATGGCTACACCTTC. This encodes CSAKGDRGYYGYTF.

This clonotype was recorded at least ten times. V and J are TRBV2 and TRBJ2-3; D call uncertain. CDR3 size: 16 residues. The V gene lost 1 base and the J gene lost 0 bases, with 11 bases spanning the gap. Germline assignment: CDR1 SNHLY and CDR2 FYNNEI. Written as DNA, the CDR3 is TGTGCCAGCAGTGAAGATGAGGATTTTAGCACAGATACGCAGTATTTT. Protein: CASSEDEDFSTDTQYF.

This clonotype was recorded at least ten times. The J gene is TRBJ2-3, the V gene TRBV24-1; possibly TRBD1 or TRBD2 for D (5 bases each). Looked up from germline, CDR1 is KGHDR and CDR2 is SFDVKD. The length of the CDR3 is 15 residues. Trimming took 3 bases from V and 4 from J, leaving 13 bases between them. The CDR3, as DNA: TGTGCCACCAGTGATCGGGGCCTCCCCTCAGATACGCAGTATTTT. This encodes CATSDRGLPSDTQYF.

This clonotype was counted ten times or more. The chain is built from TRBV20-1 and TRBJ1-5; D is unclear. Germline V lookup: CDR1 DFQATT, CDR2 SNEGSKA (reference sequence). Trimming pared 7 bases from V and 2 bases from J, leaving 12 bases between. The CDR3 sequence is 13 residues long. Here the CDR3 reads CSGTQARNQPQHF. Written as DNA, the CDR3 is TGCAGTGGGACTCAGGCTCGCAATCAGCCCCAGCATTTT.

This clonotype was recorded at least ten times. This chain joins TRBV10-3 and TRBJ1-1, with 7 bases fitting TRBD1. Germline CDR1 and CDR2: ENHRY and SYGVKD. The CDR3 sequence is 14 residues long. Trimming removed 9 bases from V and 1 base from J; junction bases left unmatched: 8. Here the CDR3 reads CAIRQGGQNTEAFF. The CDR3 nucleotides are TGTGCCATTAGACAGGGAGGGCAGAACACTGAAGCTTTCTTT.

This clonotype came up many times. This chain connects TRBV5-8 to TRBJ1-3, with a weak D call TRBD1 (5 bases). V lost 7 bases, J lost 0 bases, and 11 bases lay in between. The CDR3 consists of 14 residues. Germline V lookup: CDR1 SGHTS, CDR2 YDEGEE. As DNA, the CDR3 is TGTGCCAGCCGACCGGGACGCTCTGGAAACACCATATATTTT. Protein sequence: CASRPGRSGNTIYF.

This clonotype was seen ten or more times. The V and J genes are TRBV7-9 and TRBJ1-2, with D uncertain. The germline gives CDR1 SEHNR, CDR2 FQNEAQ (reference sequence). Trimming removed 4 bases from V and 6 bases from J, with 9 bases in between. The CDR3 has 12 residues. Written as DNA, the CDR3 is TGTGCCAGCAGCTCCACTTTAGATGGCTACACCTTC. Translating it yields CASSSTLDGYTF.

Many counts were recorded for this clonotype. The V gene is TRBV2, the J gene TRBJ1-6; D unclear. Germline V gene data show CDR1 as SNHLY and CDR2 as FYNNEI. V gave up 2 bases and J gave up 5 bases, with 10 bases separating them. CDR3 length: 15 amino acids. The CDR3 loop is CASSETERHNSPLHF. The CDR3 DNA sequence: TGTGCCAGCAGTGAAACGGAAAGACATAATTCACCCCTCCACTTT.

The table lists this clonotype with many counts. The J gene is TRBJ2-2, the V gene TRBV29-1; D is uncertain. Trimming pared 4 bases from V and 1 base from J, leaving 13 bases between. The CDR3 spans 15 residues. Germline lookup yields CDR1 SQVTM and CDR2 ANQGSEA. The chain's CDR3 is CSVASAGLNTGELFF. The CDR3 DNA follows: TGCAGCGTTGCTTCCGCCGGTTTGAACACCGGGGAGCTGTTTTTT.

The rearrangement joins TRBV7-8 to TRBJ2-5; 12 bases align to TRBD2. CDR3 length equals 16 residues. The trim removed 4 bases at V and 4 bases at J, leaving 7 bases unmatched. Germline V gene data show CDR1 as SGHVS and CDR2 as FQNEAQ. The CDR3 DNA follows: TGTGCCAGCAGCTACCGGGCGGGACTAGCGGGAGAGACCCAGTACTTC. Residues: CASSYRAGLAGETQYF.

This clonotype was observed many times. The chain carries TRBV20-1 and TRBJ1-5; D ambiguous. The V gene lost 3 bases and the J gene lost 7 bases, with 13 bases spanning the gap. CDR1 is DFQATT and CDR2 is SNEGSKA in the germline V gene (reference sequence). The CDR3 has 13 amino acids. The CDR3 region has the DNA TGCAGTGCTAGGGACCCGTCGGGGCAGCCCCAGCATTTT. Amino acids: CSARDPSGQPQHF.